Listed below are T cell receptor beta chains from one sample, sequenced in a study of blood T cell repertoires in COVID-19. Sequencing was performed with immunoSEQ multiplex PCR; in TCRdb, only in-frame clones are kept and a portion is missing. The data hold 60,000 to 75,000 clones, with 85% observed a single time. Sequenced sample: peripheral blood. Every receptor here comes from a human donor in a cohort sampled during active COVID-19. Both conserved end residues are part of each CDR3. The order of the fields is V gene, J gene, D gene, clone size, CDR3 length, CDR3 protein, CDR3 DNA. A D gene is named only where the DNA matches it firmly. Expanded clones get a size class; other rows say once, few or many, or leave the size out.

>TRBV10-3|TRBJ1-6|TRBD1|-|15
CAISTGGSYNSPLHF
TGTGCCATCAGTACAGGGGGCTCCTATAATTCACCCCTCCACTTT
>TRBV24-1|TRBJ2-1|-|-|17
CATSDLGTRGNYNEQFF
TGTGCCACCAGTGATTTAGGGACAAGGGGGAACTACAATGAGCAGTTCTTC
>TRBV18|TRBJ2-3|-|-|15
CASSPLPGDTDTQYF
TGTGCCAGCTCACCACTACCGGGGGACACAGATACGCAGTATTTT
>TRBV29-1|TRBJ2-5|-|-|12
CSARTFQETQYF
TGCAGCGCCCGGACATTCCAAGAGACCCAGTACTTC
>TRBV12-3/TRBV12-4|TRBJ2-1|-|-|13
CASRRDTYNEQFF
TGTGCCAGCAGACGGGACACATACAATGAGCAGTTCTTC
>TRBV5-1|TRBJ2-1|TRBD2|-|17
CASSLGLAGGKGNEQFF
TGCGCCAGCAGCTTGGGACTAGCGGGGGGGAAAGGAAATGAGCAGTTCTTC
>TRBV2|TRBJ1-3|TRBD1|once|14
CASRPGTAGNTIYF
TGTGCCAGCAGGCCCGGGACAGCTGGAAACACCATATATTTT
>TRBV6-2/TRBV6-3|TRBJ2-7|TRBD2|-|14
CASSKAGGPIEQYF
TGTGCCAGCAGCAAAGCGGGGGGGCCGATCGAGCAGTACTTC
>TRBV2|TRBJ2-2|-|-|15
CASRVLAWGTGELFF
TGTGCCAGCAGGGTACTAGCCTGGGGCACCGGGGAGCTGTTTTTT
>TRBV2|TRBJ2-7|-|once|13
CASSMSRIYEQYF
TGTGCCAGCAGCATGAGTCGCATCTACGAGCAGTACTTC
>TRBV24-1|TRBJ1-5|TRBD1|-|15
CATSGWDSRGQPQHF
TGTGCCACCAGTGGCTGGGACAGTCGGGGACAGCCCCAGCATTTT
>TRBV9|TRBJ1-6|-|-|16
CASSVGSSSYNSPLHF
TGTGCCAGCAGCGTAGGCTCTAGCTCCTATAATTCACCCCTCCACTTT
>TRBV7-9|TRBJ2-1|TRBD2|few|14
CASSRGGGYNEQFF
TGCGCCAGCAGCCGCGGGGGGGGCTACAATGAGCAGTTCTTC
>TRBV5-4|TRBJ1-2|TRBD1|-|16
CASSLTPGQGYYGYTF
TGTGCCAGCAGCTTGACTCCCGGACAGGGCTACTATGGCTACACCTTC
>TRBV19|TRBJ1-1|TRBD1|-|14
CASSPGQGYTEAFF
TGTGCCAGTAGTCCCGGACAGGGGTACACTGAAGCTTTCTTT
>TRBV7-2|TRBJ2-7|TRBD2|once|16
CASSLVGAGGPHEQYF
TGTGCCAGCAGCTTAGTAGGGGCGGGGGGGCCCCACGAGCAGTACTTC
>TRBV5-8|TRBJ2-5|TRBD2|-|16
CASSFQLAGGPETQYF
TGTGCCAGCAGCTTCCAACTAGCGGGGGGGCCGGAGACCCAGTACTTC
>TRBV27|TRBJ1-5|TRBD1|-|14
CASRPGQGYQPQHF
TGTGCCAGCAGGCCCGGACAGGGGTATCAGCCCCAGCATTTT
>TRBV7-2|TRBJ1-3|TRBD1|-|17
CASSLAGQGAGGNTIYF
TGTGCCAGCAGCTTAGCGGGTCAGGGGGCGGGGGGAAACACCATATATTTT
>TRBV4-3|TRBJ1-5|TRBD1|-|15
CASSQTQGPNQPQHF
TGCGCCAGCAGCCAAACACAGGGGCCCAATCAGCCCCAGCATTTT
>TRBV6-2/TRBV6-3|TRBJ2-2|-|-|16
CASSAQRLANTGELFF
TGTGCCAGCAGTGCCCAGAGACTCGCGAACACCGGGGAGCTGTTTTTT
>TRBV5-5|TRBJ1-1|-|-|15
CASSPRWGRDNEAFF
TGTGCCAGCAGCCCGAGGTGGGGACGGGACAATGAAGCTTTCTTT
>TRBV18|TRBJ1-6|-|-|15
CASSPQTPGHSPLHF
TGTGCCAGCTCACCACAAACTCCAGGGCATTCACCCCTCCACTTT
>TRBV19|TRBJ1-2|-|-|15
CASSIEGRSDYGYTF
TGTGCCAGTAGTATAGAGGGCAGAAGTGACTATGGCTACACCTTC
>TRBV3-1/TRBV3-2|TRBJ2-1|TRBD1|-|15
CASSHAGTVHNEQFF
TGTGCCAGCAGCCACGCCGGGACAGTACACAATGAGCAGTTCTTC
>TRBV6-6|TRBJ2-5|TRBD2|once|20
CASSPAYFGASGGARETQYF
TGTGCCAGCAGTCCCGCCTATTTTGGGGCTAGCGGGGGGGCCCGCGAGACCCAGTACTTC
>TRBV9|TRBJ2-3|TRBD2|-|18
CASSATGLAGLGTDTQYF
TGTGCCAGCAGCGCGACGGGACTAGCGGGCTTAGGCACAGATACGCAGTATTTT
>TRBV27|TRBJ2-7|TRBD1|once|14
CASSSTGSMSEQYF
TGTGCCAGCAGTTCGACAGGGTCCATGTCCGAGCAGTACTTC
>TRBV20-1|TRBJ2-1|TRBD2|once|15
CSASGTSGGVNEQFF
TGCAGTGCTAGTGGGACTAGCGGGGGGGTGAATGAGCAGTTCTTC
>TRBV7-2|TRBJ2-3|TRBD2|-|13
CASSFSGSDTQYF
TGTGCCAGCAGCTTTAGCGGGTCAGATACGCAGTATTTT
>TRBV7-9|TRBJ2-1|TRBD2|-|16
CASSLGPGGGLDEQFF
TGTGCCAGCAGCTTAGGGCCCGGCGGGGGGTTGGATGAGCAGTTCTTC
>TRBV11-2|TRBJ2-3|-|-|15
CASSAFEDWTDTQYF
TGTGCCAGCAGCGCATTCGAGGATTGGACAGATACGCAGTATTTT
>TRBV6-5|TRBJ1-4|TRBD1|-|13
CASILDRNEKLFF
TGTGCCAGCATTCTGGACAGGAATGAAAAACTGTTTTTT
>TRBV6-5|TRBJ1-4|TRBD1|-|15
CASSYGTGGWEKLFF
TGTGCCAGCAGTTATGGTACAGGGGGTTGGGAAAAACTGTTTTTT
>TRBV29-1|TRBJ2-3|-|-|14
CSVGGLPSTDTQYF
TGCAGCGTTGGTGGGCTCCCTAGCACAGATACGCAGTATTTT
>TRBV7-2|TRBJ2-5|TRBD2|-|16
CASREGLAGGGETQYF
TGTGCCAGCAGGGAAGGACTAGCGGGGGGCGGAGAGACCCAGTACTTC
>TRBV6-2/TRBV6-3|TRBJ1-6|TRBD1|once|14
CASSYLQGNSPLHF
TGTGCCAGCAGTTACTTACAGGGGAATTCACCCCTCCACTTT
>TRBV15|TRBJ2-7|-|-|12
CATSRDRGEQYF
TGTGCCACCAGCAGAGATCGGGGCGAGCAGTACTTC
>TRBV5-1|TRBJ2-7|-|few|14
CASSLDTSSYEQYF
TGCGCCAGCAGCTTGGACACAAGCTCCTACGAGCAGTACTTC
>TRBV4-3|TRBJ1-5|TRBD1|-|16
CASSQDTGGGNQPQHF
TGCGCCAGCAGCCAAGATACAGGGGGAGGCAATCAGCCCCAGCATTTT
>TRBV7-8|TRBJ2-3|-|-|15
CASSLGNTRADTQYF
TGTGCCAGCAGCTTAGGAAATACTAGGGCAGATACGCAGTATTTT
>TRBV3-1/TRBV3-2|TRBJ2-1|-|-|13
CASSQDVRLAQFF
TGTGCCAGCAGCCAAGACGTCCGGCTAGCACAGTTCTTC
>TRBV7-2|TRBJ2-3|-|-|14
CASSFDSGTDTQYF
TGTGCCAGCAGCTTCGACTCCGGCACAGATACGCAGTATTTT
>TRBV7-3|TRBJ1-1|-|-|15
CASSPLSGVNTEAFF
TGTGCCAGCAGCCCCCTGTCGGGAGTTAACACTGAAGCTTTCTTT
>TRBV6-2/TRBV6-3|TRBJ1-6|-|-|12
CASSYLEAPLHF
TGTGCCAGCAGTTACTTAGAAGCGCCCCTCCACTTT
>TRBV5-1|TRBJ1-4|-|-|13
CASSVAPGEKLFF
TGCGCCAGCAGCGTAGCGCCTGGGGAAAAACTGTTTTTT
>TRBV4-1|TRBJ1-2|-|-|12
CASSHPDYGYTF
TGCGCCAGCAGCCACCCGGACTATGGCTACACCTTC
>TRBV5-4|TRBJ2-5|-|-|12
CASSLAGETQYF
TGTGCCAGCAGCTTGGCGGGGGAGACCCAGTACTTC
>TRBV6-6|TRBJ1-2|-|-|13
CASSLGGLDGYTF
TGTGCCAGCAGTCTCGGGGGGTTGGATGGCTACACCTTC
>TRBV10-3|TRBJ2-1|-|-|14
CALSGTLGYNEQFF
TGTGCCCTCTCGGGGACATTGGGTTACAATGAGCAGTTCTTC
>TRBV6-5|TRBJ2-5|-|-|15
CASSYSGASAETQYF
TGTGCCAGCAGTTACTCAGGGGCCAGCGCGGAGACCCAGTACTTC
>TRBV7-8|TRBJ1-5|TRBD1|-|16
CASSWGRDRASQPQHF
TGTGCCAGCAGCTGGGGCCGTGACAGGGCTTCTCAGCCCCAGCATTTT